These T cell receptor beta chains were read from a single sample in a study of OX40 agonist ivuxolimab in advanced cancers. TCRdb keeps only in-frame clones here, not all; method: immunoSEQ multiplex PCR. Among about 58,000 clones listed, around 90% were seen once. Material: CD4+ or CD8+ T cells sorted from blood, obtained in a trial of the OX40 agonist ivuxolimab. The receptors were sampled from an adult with an advanced solid tumor such as melanoma, head and neck, liver or kidney cancer. Each CDR3 is given with its conserved first and last residue. Each record gives: V gene, J gene, clone size, D gene, CDR3 DNA, CDR3 protein. A D gene is named only where the DNA matches it firmly. A row's size may be missing; if present it is once, few, many or a size class.

TRBV7-2	TRBJ2-7	NA	TRBD1	TGTGCCAGCAGCTCCAATCCGGGACAGGGGACCGAGCAGTACTTC	CASSSNPGQGTEQYF
TRBV10-3	TRBJ1-1	NA	NA	TGTGCCATCAGACAAGGAGGGGGGAACACTGAAGCTTTCTTT	CAIRQGGGNTEAFF
TRBV7-9	TRBJ1-1	few	NA	TGTGCCAGCAGATTAGGTGAGACAGGGAACACTGAAGCTTTCTTT	CASRLGETGNTEAFF
TRBV7-8	TRBJ2-7	once	TRBD1	TGTGCCAGCAGCCCTGACAGGGTCGAGCAGTACTTC	CASSPDRVEQYF
TRBV18	TRBJ1-5	NA	NA	TGTGCCAGCTCACCAGATCCGGGATGGAATCAGCCCCAGCATTTT	CASSPDPGWNQPQHF
TRBV7-3	TRBJ2-7	NA	TRBD1	TGTGCCAGCAGCTTAACTCCGACAGGGGGACGCGAGCAGTACTTC	CASSLTPTGGREQYF
TRBV28	TRBJ1-6	NA	NA	TGTGCCACCAGCCGAGGGGGTTATAATTCACCCCTCCACTTT	CATSRGGYNSPLHF
TRBV13	TRBJ1-4	NA	NA	TGTGCCAGCAGCTTAAGACGGGGCGGGGATGAAAAACTGTTTTTT	CASSLRRGGDEKLFF
TRBV2	TRBJ1-5	NA	NA	TGTGCCAGCAGCCCCGGGACTTCGAGTCAGCCCCAGCATTTT	CASSPGTSSQPQHF
TRBV6-5	TRBJ2-7	few	NA	TGTGCCAGCAGTCCTAATGAGGGTCGGGGGCTCGAGCAGTACTTC	CASSPNEGRGLEQYF
TRBV29-1	TRBJ2-5	NA	TRBD1	TGCAGCGTTCGCCAGGGGGCGCGGGAGACCCAGTACTTC	CSVRQGARETQYF
TRBV28	TRBJ2-2	few	NA	TGTGCCAGCATGACGCAGAACACCGGGGAGCTGTTTTTT	CASMTQNTGELFF
TRBV21-1	TRBJ1-5	NA	NA	TGTGCCAGCAGCAAAGTGCCGACATGGAATCAGCCCCAGCATTTT	CASSKVPTWNQPQHF
TRBV15	TRBJ2-2	NA	TRBD2	TGTGCCACCAGCAGACAGACTAGCAGTGGGGAGCTGTTTTTT	CATSRQTSSGELFF
TRBV7-9	TRBJ1-3	NA	TRBD1	TGTGCCAGCAGCGTGACAGGGGTTGACACCATATATTTT	CASSVTGVDTIYF